The next 23 T cell receptor beta chains were all read from a single sample in a study of regulatory T cells in long-lasting Graves disease. Indicated time point: persistent/refractory GD, antithyroid drugs over 5 years with positive TRAb. Generation of the TCR library employed RNA extracted from PBMCs. The authors built TCR beta libraries using iRepertoire HTBI primers and Arm-PCR of CDR3 regions. TCRdb fed the multiplex PCR reads into MiXCR, producing one record per CDR3 protein. This sample yields hundreds of thousands of distinct CDR3 sequences, of which about 32% are seen a single time; around 42% belongs to the top ten. The material sequenced was peripheral blood mononuclear cells (PBMCs), taken when the disease was refractory, from a patient treated with antithyroid drugs. The receptor set was obtained from a female donor with Graves disease.

This clonotype was seen ten or more times. The rearrangement links TRBV2 to TRBJ1-6; TRBD1 might be the D (6 bases). The length of the CDR3 is 15 residues. Looked up from germline, CDR1 is SNHLY and CDR2 is FYNNEI. Trimming cost V 6 bases and J 10 bases, with 19 bases left between them. The CDR3 sequence is CASREREQGRSPLHF. For the CDR3, the DNA is TGTGCCAGCAGGGAGAGGGAGCAGGGGCGATCACCCCTCCACTTT.

The chain couples TRBV7-2 to TRBJ2-7; 8 bases line up with TRBD1. The length of the CDR3 is 15 residues. The V segment lost 2 bases and the J segment 4 bases; nucleotides outside the gene matches: 7. In germline, CDR1 is SGHTA, CDR2 FQGNSA. CDR3 in DNA: TGTGCCAGCAGCTTAACTCGACAGGGGTTATACGAGCAGTACTTC. Amino acid sequence: CASSLTRQGLYEQYF.

The chain links TRBV7-7 to TRBJ2-5, with 7 bases lining up with TRBD1. V was pared by 5 bases and J by 5 bases, with 8 bases of the junction left unmatched. The germline CDR1 and CDR2 sequences are SSHAT and FNYEAQ (reference sequence). The CDR3 has 14 amino acids. The CDR3 sequence is CASSETGRGETQYF. CDR3 nucleotide sequence: TGTGCCAGCAGCGAAACCGGCAGGGGGGAGACCCAGTACTTC. Full variable domain (outside the CDR3, taken from reference TRBV7-7 and TRBJ2-5): GAGVSQSPRYKVTKRGQDVTLRCDPISSHATLYWYQQALGQGPEFLTYFNYEAQPDKSGLPSDRFSAERPEGSISTLTIQRTEQRDSAMYRCASSETGRGETQYFGPGTRLLVL.

This clonotype appeared a few times. This rearrangement joins TRBV12-5 to TRBJ2-7; D remains unclear. The V and J ends lost 2 bases and 2 bases respectively, with 7 bases between them. CDR1 and CDR2 (germline): LGHNT, FRNRAP. The CDR3 is 13 amino acids. Here the CDR3 DNA reads TGTGCTAGTGGTTTGCCTTGGGCCTACGAGCAGTACTTC. This codes for CASGLPWAYEQYF.

The chain combines TRBV19 with TRBJ2-3; no reliable D call. The germline V gene encodes CDR1 LNHDA and CDR2 SQIVND (reference sequence). CDR3 length: 14 amino acids. Trimming stripped 4 bases from V and 0 bases from J, with 8 bases between. CDR3 region: CASSKTHSTDTQYF. The CDR3 nucleotides are TGTGCCAGTAGTAAGACGCATAGCACAGATACGCAGTATTTT.

The chain is built from TRBV6-1 and TRBJ2-6; possibly TRBD1 or TRBD2 for D (5 bases each). The germline gives CDR1 MNHNS, CDR2 SASEGT. This CDR3 contains 17 residues. Trimming took off 6 bases at V and 3 bases at J, with 18 bases between the two ends. DNA for the CDR3: TGTGCCAGCAGGGACTCAGGGTTCAGCGGTGGGGCCAACGTCCTGACTTTC. As protein: CASRDSGFSGGANVLTF.

This clonotype was seen only a few times. The chain combines TRBV6-1 with TRBJ1-5, with D maybe TRBD1 (5 bases). Trimming removed 5 bases at V and 4 bases at J, with 9 bases between. The CDR3 runs to 13 residues. Germline V gives CDR1 MNHNS, CDR2 SASEGT. CDR3 coding DNA: TGTGCCAGCAGTACTAAGGGGAATCAGCCCCAGCATTTT. This translates into CASSTKGNQPQHF.

The chain carries TRBV29-1 and TRBJ2-7, with 8 positions matching TRBD1. The germline CDR1 and CDR2 sequences are SQVTM and ANQGSEA. V gave up 7 bases and J gave up 4 bases; unmatched junction bases: 9. CDR3 size: 13 residues. This CDR3 is CSAAGTGAYEQYF. CDR3 nucleotide sequence: TGCAGCGCCGCCGGGACAGGAGCGTACGAGCAGTACTTC.

This clonotype came up a few times. The gene calls are TRBV10-1 and TRBJ2-7; D might be TRBD1 or TRBD2, each matching 5 bases. Germline V gene lookup returns CDR1 WNHNN and CDR2 SYGVQD (reference sequence). This CDR3 is built from 15 residues. Trimming took 4 bases from V and 4 from J, leaving 17 bases between them. This CDR3 reads CASSVSRGPSYEQYF. For the CDR3, the DNA is TGCGCCAGCAGTGTGTCGAGGGGACCCTCTTACGAGCAGTACTTC.

This chain joins TRBV20-1 and TRBJ1-6; D might be TRBD1 (5 bases). This CDR3 is 16 amino acids long. V gave up 0 bases and J gave up 9 bases, with 18 bases separating them. The germline gives CDR1 DFQATT, CDR2 SNEGSKA (reference sequence). CDR3 DNA: TGCAGTGCTAGAGATCAGCGGGACCCGAGTCGTTCACCCCTCCACTTT. Translating gives CSARDQRDPSRSPLHF.

The rearrangement joins TRBV20-1 to TRBJ1-2, with 9 nucleotides matching TRBD1. CDR1 is DFQATT and CDR2 is SNEGSKA in the germline V gene (reference sequence). V was pared by 6 bases and J by 1 base, with 18 bases of the junction left unmatched. The CDR3 loop spans 18 amino acids. The CDR3 DNA reads as TGCAGTGCCACAGGGGGCCAAGGCTTTCTCAGGATTAACTATGGCTACACCTTC. Its translation: CSATGGQGFLRINYGYTF.

V is TRBV7-9 and J is TRBJ2-7; 7 bases are shared with TRBD1. After removal of 6 bases from V and 6 bases from J, the junction contained 8 bases not matched to a gene. The germline V gene encodes CDR1 SEHNR and CDR2 FQNEAQ (reference sequence). The CDR3 extends over 13 amino acids. As DNA, the CDR3 is TGTGCCAGCAGGTTTGGTGAGGGGGCCGAGCAGTACTTC. This translates into CASRFGEGAEQYF.

This clonotype has at least ten counts. The chain carries TRBV6-2 or TRBV6-3 and TRBJ1-2, with D unclear. Trimming cost V 0 bases and J 0 bases, with 8 bases left between them. The CDR3 covers 15 residues. Germline V CDR1 and CDR2: MNHEY, SVGEGT. The CDR3 bases are TGTGCCAGCAGTTACTCGGCGGACCCTAACTATGGCTACACCTTC. As protein: CASSYSADPNYGYTF.

The chain uses TRBV6-2 or TRBV6-3 and TRBJ1-4, with 11 bases that match TRBD1. The CDR3 has 15 amino acids. Unmatched junction bases numbered 8, after V lost 6 bases and J lost 8 bases. Germline CDR1 and CDR2: MNHEY and SVGEGT. The chain's CDR3 is CASSPGQGALEKLFF. The CDR3 DNA reads as TGTGCCAGCAGCCCAGGACAGGGGGCTTTGGAAAAACTGTTTTTT.

The CDR3 is CASSLQDGRANNEQFF. For the CDR3, the DNA is TGTGCCAGCAGCCTACAGGACGGGAGGGCAAACAATGAGCAGTTCTTC. The chain employs TRBV7-9 and TRBJ2-1; 8 bases agree with TRBD2. The CDR3 consists of 16 residues. Trimming cost V 5 bases and J 5 bases; bases outside gene matches: 11. Germline-derived CDR1 and CDR2 are SEHNR and FQNEAQ (reference sequence). Based on the CDR3 plus reference TRBV7-9 and TRBJ2-1, the full variable domain is DTGVSQNPRHKITKRGQNVTFRCDPISEHNRLYWYRQTLGQGPEFLTYFQNEAQLEKSRLLSDRFSAERPKGSFSTLEIQRTEQGDSAMYLCASSLQDGRANNEQFFGPGTRLTVL.

The genes are TRBV12-3 or TRBV12-4 and TRBJ2-1, with a possible D match to TRBD2 (6 bases). Deletions cut 4 bases from V and 7 bases from J, with 29 bases between. The CDR3 totals 19 residues. The CDR3 DNA reads as TGTGCCAGCAGTTCAGACATAAATGAGGTGGCGGGAAAGCCAAATGAGCAGTTCTTC. This sequence encodes CASSSDINEVAGKPNEQFF.

This chain connects TRBV5-1 to TRBJ1-6, with 9 bases identical to TRBD1. The CDR3 totals 16 residues. V was pared by 4 bases and J by 2 bases, with 4 bases of the junction left unmatched. Germline loops: CDR1 SGHRS, CDR2 YFSETQ. Here the CDR3 DNA reads TGCGCCAGCAGCGCGGGACAGGGCGCCTATAATTCACCCCTCCACTTT. It specifies CASSAGQGAYNSPLHF. Drawing the rest from reference TRBV5-1 and TRBJ1-6, the complete variable domain is KAGVTQTPRYLIKTRGQQVTLSCSPISGHRSVSWYQQTPGQGLQFLFEYFSETQRNKGNFPGRFSGRQFSNSRSEMNVSTLELGDSALYLCASSAGQGAYNSPLHFGNGTRLTVT.

This clonotype has only a few counts. The chain carries TRBV30 and TRBJ1-6; D is unclear. The CDR3 extends over 16 amino acids. V lost 4 bases and J lost 0, with 13 bases in between. Per the germline V gene, CDR1 is GTSNPN and CDR2 is SVGIG (reference sequence). CDR3: CAWILSGSSYNSPLHF. CDR3 nucleotide sequence: TGTGCCTGGATCCTATCCGGGAGCTCCTATAATTCACCCCTCCACTTT.

This clonotype was detected a few times. CDR3: CASSVGGTGTYEQYF. DNA for the CDR3: TGTGCCAGCAGCGTAGGTGGGACAGGGACCTACGAGCAGTACTTC. The chain links TRBV9 to TRBJ2-7, with 9 nucleotides matching TRBD1. V dropped 0 bases and J dropped 2; count of bases not matched to a gene: 3. The CDR3 extends over 15 amino acids. The germline gives CDR1 SGDLS, CDR2 YYNGEE.

This clonotype was counted once. This sequence joins TRBV10-3 and TRBJ1-6; D not certain. Trimming pared 3 bases from V and 5 bases from J, leaving 8 bases between. There are 14 residues in the CDR3. Germline CDR1 ENHRY, CDR2 SYGVKD. CDR3 in amino acids: CAISDIGHNSPLHF. DNA of the CDR3: TGTGCCATCAGTGATATCGGACATAATTCACCCCTCCACTTT.

This clonotype was found a few times. The chain uses TRBV28 and TRBJ1-4; D might be TRBD1 (6 bases). The CDR3 spans 14 residues. The germline V gene encodes CDR1 MDHEN and CDR2 SYDVKM. Trimming shortened V by 4 bases and J by 8 bases, and 14 bases separated the two germline ends. For the CDR3, the DNA is TGTGCCAGCAGTTACCAAGGGGGTCGCGAAAAACTGTTTTTT. It yields the protein CASSYQGGREKLFF.

The chain uses TRBV2 and TRBJ2-7; 14 positions match TRBD2. Per germline, CDR1 SNHLY and CDR2 FYNNEI. Germline trimming cut 4 bases from V and 0 bases from J; bases unmatched to any gene: 2. The CDR3 consists of 16 residues. CDR3 coding DNA: TGTGCCAGCAGTGGGGGGACTAGCGGGAGCTCCTACGAGCAGTACTTC. Protein product: CASSGGTSGSSYEQYF.

To note about this clonotype: At one end, the junction sequence differs from germline, possibly due to a read error. The chain couples TRBV5-1 to TRBJ1-2; possible D gene TRBD1, 6 bases. CDR1 and CDR2 (germline): SGHRS, YFSETQ. CDR3 length equals 13 residues. DNA of the CDR3: TGCGCCAGCACCTTGAATACAGGGTACGGCTACACCTTC. This translates into CASTLNTGYGYTF. The complete variable domain, with remaining parts taken from reference TRBV5-1 and TRBJ1-2, reads KAGVTQTPRYLIKTRGQQVTLSCSPISGHRSVSWYQQTPGQGLQFLFEYFSETQRNKGNFPGRFSGRQFSNSRSEMNVSTLELGDSALYLCASTLNTGYGYTFGSGTRLTVV.